Listed below are T cell receptor beta chains from one sample, sequenced in a study of blood T cell repertoires in COVID-19. Clones were sequenced by immunoSEQ multiplex PCR, and TCRdb holds only the in-frame ones, with some missing. The table records 55,000 to 95,000 clones, 81% of them present only once. The sequenced sample was peripheral blood. These receptors all come from a woman aged 70-85 years with acute or convalescent COVID-19. Both conserved end residues are part of each CDR3. A D gene is named only where the DNA matches it firmly. The size field is filled for only some rows; it gives once, few, many or a size class.

TRBJ1-1 | . | TRBV3-1/TRBV3-2 | . | TGTGCCAGCAGCCAAAATCGAGGGTCGGGGACTGAAGCTTTCTTT | CASSQNRGSGTEAFF
TRBJ1-1 | . | TRBV18 | TRBD1 | TGTGCCAGCTCACCGACAGGGCCGGTGAACACTGAAGCTTTCTTT | CASSPTGPVNTEAFF
TRBJ2-5 | . | TRBV6-5 | TRBD1 | TGTGCCAGCAGGGACAGGATGGGGGAGACCCAGTACTTC | CASRDRMGETQYF
TRBJ2-3 | . | TRBV29-1 | TRBD1 | TGCAGCGGAGGGAGCAGGGGGCGGGCAGATACGCAGTATTTT | CSGGSRGRADTQYF
TRBJ1-1 | . | TRBV15 | . | TGTGCCACCAGCAGAGAGGGCCCTGGGACTGAAGCTTTCTTT | CATSREGPGTEAFF
TRBJ1-1 | . | TRBV30 | . | TGTGCCTGGAGTAATCTGGGGGCTCGAGACACTGAAGCTTTCTTT | CAWSNLGARDTEAFF
TRBJ2-1 | once | TRBV2 | TRBD2 | TGTGCCAGCAGTGCGGGACTAGCGGGACAAAGCTCCTACAATGAGCAGTTCTTC | CASSAGLAGQSSYNEQFF
TRBJ1-2 | . | TRBV6-5 | TRBD1 | TGTGCCAGCAGTCCCCTGGGACAGACTAACTATGGCTACACCTTC | CASSPLGQTNYGYTF
TRBJ1-1 | . | TRBV18 | . | TGTGCCAGCGGTCCCGCTGGGGGAGGCACTGAAGCTTTCTTT | CASGPAGGGTEAFF
TRBJ1-2 | few | TRBV9 | TRBD1 | TGTGCCAGCAGCACGCGGACAGGGGGCAATCATGGCTACACCTTC | CASSTRTGGNHGYTF
TRBJ1-2 | . | TRBV5-8 | TRBD1 | TGTGCCAGCAGCCCTAGGACAGGGGTGGGCGGCTACACCTTC | CASSPRTGVGGYTF
TRBJ2-3 | once | TRBV5-1 | . | TGCGCCAGCAGCCCGGGGAGTAATACGCAGTATTTT | CASSPGSNTQYF
TRBJ1-5 | once | TRBV6-5 | TRBD1 | TGTGCCAGCAGTAGGACAGGGGGAGGTAATCAGCCCCAGCATTTT | CASSRTGGGNQPQHF
TRBJ1-6 | . | TRBV28 | . | TGTGCCAGCAAACTCGGGTGGCGGGTAGGATCACCCCTCCACTTT | CASKLGWRVGSPLHF
TRBJ1-6 | . | TRBV11-2 | . | TGTGCCAGCAGCCCCACTGTGGGCGCCCGAAATTCACCCCTCCACTTT | CASSPTVGARNSPLHF
TRBJ1-2 | once | TRBV27 | . | TGTGCCAGCAGTTCAAAGAGCTATGGCTACACCTTC | CASSSKSYGYTF
TRBJ2-5 | . | TRBV4-1 | . | TGCGCCAGCAGCCATGGAACAGTACAAGAGACCCAGTACTTC | CASSHGTVQETQYF
TRBJ1-6 | . | TRBV27 | . | TGTGCCAGCAGTCTCCATGGGGGCTCAGGTCCTTCACCCCTCCACTTT | CASSLHGGSGPSPLHF
TRBJ2-1 | . | TRBV14 | TRBD2 | TGTGCCAGCACTTCTGGCGGGAGAAGTTGGAATGAGCAGTTCTTC | CASTSGGRSWNEQFF
TRBJ2-7 | . | TRBV5-1 | . | TGCGCCAGCAGCCTGGGACGGGAATACGAGCAGTACTTC | CASSLGREYEQYF
TRBJ2-5 | . | TRBV9 | TRBD2 | TGTGCCAGCAGCGTAGCCCCGCGGGAGCAGGAGACCCAGTACTTC | CASSVAPREQETQYF
TRBJ2-2 | . | TRBV7-2 | . | TGTGCCAGCCCCCCTAGCCTGGAGATTAACACCGGGGAGCTGTTTTTT | CASPPSLEINTGELFF
TRBJ1-3 | few | TRBV27 | . | TGTGCCAGCAGTCCCAGGGTTACCCACTCTGGAAACACCATATATTTT | CASSPRVTHSGNTIYF
TRBJ1-5 | few | TRBV7-8 | . | TGTGCCAGCAGCTTACAGGGAGGGAGCAATCAGCCCCAGCATTTT | CASSLQGGSNQPQHF
TRBJ1-2 | . | TRBV6-1 | . | TGTGCCAGCAGTGAAGTGCCAGGGGTGAGCTATGGCTACACCTTC | CASSEVPGVSYGYTF
TRBJ2-1 | . | TRBV25-1 | TRBD1 | TGTGCCAGCAGTCGCAGGGGGCCCTACAATGAGCAGTTCTTC | CASSRRGPYNEQFF
TRBJ1-1 | . | TRBV25-1 | . | TGTGCCAGCACACAGAGCTTGAACACTGAAGCTTTCTTT | CASTQSLNTEAFF
TRBJ1-2 | once | TRBV27 | TRBD1 | TGTGCCAGCAGAGGACAGGGCCGCTCCTATGGCTACACCTTC | CASRGQGRSYGYTF
TRBJ2-5 | . | TRBV6-5 | . | TGTGCCAGCAGTTACATAGGGGGTGGAGAGACCCAGTACTTC | CASSYIGGGETQYF
TRBJ1-1 | . | TRBV7-9 | TRBD1 | TGTGCCAGCAGCGGAACAGGGGGCACTTACATGAACACTGAAGCTTTCTTT | CASSGTGGTYMNTEAFF
TRBJ1-6 | many | TRBV27 | TRBD1 | TGTGCCAGCAGTCCCTGGGACAGCTCAACTAATTCACCCCTCCACTTT | CASSPWDSSTNSPLHF
TRBJ1-1 | . | TRBV4-2 | TRBD1 | TGTGCCAGCAGCCAATGGGGACAGGGGGAAACGAACACTGAAGCTTTCTTT | CASSQWGQGETNTEAFF
TRBJ2-4 | once | TRBV4-2 | . | TGTGCCAGCAGCCAAGACCACCTCGGAAACATTCAGTACTTC | CASSQDHLGNIQYF
TRBJ1-5 | . | TRBV30 | TRBD1 | TGTGCCTGGGGGACAGGATATAATCCCCAGCATTTT | CAWGTGYNPQHF
TRBJ2-7 | . | TRBV14 | . | TGTGCCAGCAGCCAAGTTCCCAGGGTCACCACCTACGAGCAGTACTTC | CASSQVPRVTTYEQYF
TRBJ2-4 | . | TRBV6-9 | . | TGTGCCAGCAGTTATTCGGGGGCAGGGTCAGGTATAGCCAAAAACATTCAGTACTTC | CASSYSGAGSGIAKNIQYF
TRBJ2-7 | . | TRBV27 | . | TGTGCCAGCAGTTCGGCAGGGGTGATTACCTACGAGCAGTACTTC | CASSSAGVITYEQYF
TRBJ2-1 | . | TRBV27 | TRBD1 | TGTGCCAGCAGTCCACCGGGACAGGGTTCCTACAATGAGCAGTTCTTC | CASSPPGQGSYNEQFF
TRBJ2-7 | once | TRBV5-1 | TRBD1 | TGCGCCAGCAGCTTGGGGACAGGAGGACTGAGCGAGCAGTACTTC | CASSLGTGGLSEQYF
TRBJ1-3 | few | TRBV10-1 | . | TGCGCCAGCAGTGAGTCCCGGGGAGGCCCCGTCTCTGGAAACACCATATATTTT | CASSESRGGPVSGNTIYF
TRBJ1-5 | . | TRBV6-6 | . | TGTGCCAGCAGTTACCGAGACAGGACGGGCAATCAGCCCCAGCATTTT | CASSYRDRTGNQPQHF
TRBJ2-1 | . | TRBV5-4 | . | TGTGCCAGCAGCTTGGCCGCGGGGGCGCCCAGTGAGCAGTTCTTC | CASSLAAGAPSEQFF
TRBJ2-6 | . | TRBV5-1 | TRBD2 | TGCGCCAGCAGCTGGGTCGGGACTAGCGGGTCTGGGGCCAACGTCCTGACTTTC | CASSWVGTSGSGANVLTF
TRBJ1-4 | . | TRBV14 | . | TGTGCCAGCAGCCAAGCCCCCGGTAAACTGTTTTTT | CASSQAPGKLFF
TRBJ1-2 | once | TRBV25-1 | TRBD1 | TGTGCCAGCAGCGACCCGGGACAGGGGCTCCGCTATGGCTACACCTTC | CASSDPGQGLRYGYTF
TRBJ1-4 | . | TRBV30 | TRBD1 | TGTGCCTGGAGTGGATACAGGGGTCAAAGTGAAAAACTGTTTTTT | CAWSGYRGQSEKLFF
TRBJ2-7 | . | TRBV21-1 | . | TGTGCCAGCAGCGAAATTCCCCGTGTCCAGGGGGCCCCCCTCTACGAGCAGTACTTC | CASSEIPRVQGAPLYEQYF
TRBJ2-7 | . | TRBV4-2 | TRBD2 | TGTGCCAGCAGCCAAGATTGGCTAGCGGCCTACGAGCAGTACTTC | CASSQDWLAAYEQYF
TRBJ1-4 | . | TRBV21-1 | . | TGTGCCAGCAGCGCCCACAGGAGAGACAGGGGGGTTAAGGCGTTTTTT | CASSAHRRDRGVKAFF
TRBJ2-1 | . | TRBV5-1 | TRBD1 | TGCGCCAGCAGCTTACCACAGGGGGTGGATTACAATGAGCAGTTCTTC | CASSLPQGVDYNEQFF
TRBJ1-6 | . | TRBV30 | . | TGTGCCTGGAGTGTACGGGATAATTCACCCCTCCACTTT | CAWSVRDNSPLHF
TRBJ1-6 | . | TRBV5-1 | TRBD1 | TGCGCCAGCAGCCAATTTCTTGGGGGGGACAGGTATAATTCACCCCTCCACTTT | CASSQFLGGDRYNSPLHF
TRBJ2-1 | . | TRBV27 | TRBD2 | TGTGCCAGCAGTTTGGGCGGGAGGATCATCAATGAGCAGTTCTTC | CASSLGGRIINEQFF
TRBJ2-2 | once | TRBV6-4 | TRBD2 | TGTGCCAGCAGGGCTTCTTCGGGGGGAGCTGTTTTT | CASRASSGGAVF
TRBJ2-7 | . | TRBV11-2 | TRBD2 | TGTGCCAGCAGCTTAGTCTCTAGCGGGAGGGCCGGGTACGAGCAGTACTTC | CASSLVSSGRAGYEQYF